A selection of T cell receptor beta chains follows, all from one sample in a study of shared clonotypes between healthy human individuals. Profiling relied on immunoSEQ multiplex PCR, and the TCRdb table lists in-frame clones only, not all of them. The sample shows about 2,500,000 clones, around 90% of them seen only once. What was sequenced was naive CD4+ T cells sorted from blood. Receptors originate from a man aged 18 to 35 in good health. CDR3s include the opening cysteine and the closing phenylalanine or tryptophan. D genes are given only for firm matches. Size values are once, few and many counts, or a class for expanded clones, and some rows have none.

d_call	clone_size	j_call	v_call	cdr3_aa	cdr3_nt
TRBD2	.	TRBJ2-1	TRBV27	CASSFGTTIYNEQFF	TGTGCCAGCAGTTTTGGGACTACGATCTACAATGAGCAGTTCTTC
TRBD2	.	TRBJ2-7	TRBV6-5	CASSYAGLAGIEQYF	TGTGCCAGCAGTTACGCGGGACTAGCGGGCATCGAGCAGTACTTC
TRBD2	once	TRBJ2-5	TRBV2	CASSAWGGRETQYF	TGTGCCAGCAGTGCCTGGGGGGGTCGAGAGACCCAGTACTTC
.	.	TRBJ2-3	TRBV11-3	CASSPRLGGDTQYF	TGTGCCAGCAGCCCCAGGTTGGGCGGAGATACGCAGTATTTT
TRBD1	.	TRBJ2-7	TRBV28	CASSRGTGQRNF	TGTGCCAGCAGTAGAGGGACAGGGCAAAGAAACTTC
TRBD2	.	TRBJ2-3	TRBV9	CASSSLAGGSDTQYF	TGTGCCAGCAGCTCGTTAGCGGGGGGGTCGGATACGCAGTATTTT
.	.	TRBJ1-2	TRBV2	CASKPPIPGGYTF	TGTGCCAGCAAACCGCCGATTCCCGGTGGCTACACCTTC
.	.	TRBJ2-3	TRBV5-8	CASSLASITDTQYF	TGTGCCAGCAGCTTGGCGTCGATTACAGATACGCAGTATTTT
TRBD1	.	TRBJ2-4	TRBV7-8	CASSRGTGGSVTKNIQYF	TGTGCCAGCAGCCGCGGGACAGGGGGCTCGGTAACCAAAAACATTCAGTACTTC
.	once	TRBJ2-7	TRBV10-3	CAISELSRRYEQYF	TGTGCCATCAGTGAACTCTCAAGGCGCTACGAGCAGTACTTC
TRBD2	.	TRBJ2-5	TRBV6-6	CASSYSGGGPQYF	TGTGCCAGCAGTTACTCTGGCGGGGGGCCCCAGTACTTC
TRBD1	.	TRBJ1-2	TRBV18	CASSLDRGFYGYTF	TGTGCCAGCTCACTCGACAGGGGATTCTATGGCTACACCTTC
.	.	TRBJ1-2	TRBV7-2	CASSLSTGGEAGYTF	TGTGCCAGCAGCTTAAGTACTGGAGGGGAAGCGGGCTACACCTTC
TRBD1	.	TRBJ1-5	TRBV29-1	CSVTGDDQPQHF	TGCAGCGTTACAGGGGACGATCAGCCCCAGCATTTT
.	.	TRBJ1-6	TRBV28	CAISVGGYSPLHF	TGTGCCATTTCCGTGGGGGGTTATTCACCCCTCCACTTT
.	.	TRBJ1-6	TRBV2	CASSGVNSPLHF	TGTGCCAGCAGTGGGGTTAATTCACCCCTCCACTTT
.	.	TRBJ2-7	TRBV7-9	CASSSGTPRQYF	TGTGCCAGCAGCTCGGGGACCCCCCGTCAGTACTTC
.	.	TRBJ2-7	TRBV28	CATHRDTHYEQYF	TGTGCCACCCACCGGGACACCCACTACGAGCAGTACTTC
.	.	TRBJ1-1	TRBV20-1	CSAAANTEAFF	TGCAGTGCTGCTGCGAACACTGAAGCTTTCTTT
.	.	TRBJ1-4	TRBV5-1	CASSGTSPINEKLFF	TGCGCCAGCAGCGGAACTAGTCCTATTAATGAAAAACTGTTTTTT